The 18 T cell receptor beta chains reported below all come from one sample, sequenced in a study of T-cell reconstitution after alpha-beta-depleted transplantation in children. The TCRbeta library incorporated unique molecular identifiers. TCRdb fed the PCR reads into MiXCR, producing one record per CDR3 protein. The table lists 640,000 or so distinct CDR3 sequences, roughly 17% of them singletons, with approximately 1.1% in the top ten. The source material was PBMCs from the stem cell graft donor, sampled from the stem cell graft. The receptors were gathered from a human donor who donated a stem cell graft to a child with acute myeloid leukemia.

This clonotype was seen ten or more times. The V call is TRBV6-1, the J call TRBJ2-7; D is ambiguous. CDR3 length: 14 residues. V dropped 7 bases and J dropped 2 bases, with 15 bases sitting between them. Per the germline V gene, CDR1 is MNHNS and CDR2 is SASEGT. The CDR3 reads CASTWSGPPYEQYF. The CDR3 DNA follows: TGTGCCAGCACCTGGTCTGGTCCGCCCTACGAGCAGTACTTC.

This clonotype has a count of ten or more. This chain joins TRBV20-1 and TRBJ1-1; D is possibly TRBD1 (6 bases). The CDR3 spans 14 residues. V lost 2 bases and J 11 bases, leaving 21 bases between the germline ends. Germline values: CDR1 DFQATT, CDR2 SNEGSKA (reference sequence). The CDR3 sequence is CSARPGYRESDAFF. The CDR3, as DNA: TGCAGTGCTAGACCAGGGTACAGGGAGTCGGATGCTTTCTTT.

Only a few counts were recorded for this clonotype. The genes are TRBV11-2 and TRBJ2-1, with 9 bases matching TRBD2. Looked up from germline, CDR1 is SGHAT and CDR2 is FQNNGV. The CDR3 has 15 residues. With 8 bases clipped from V and 5 bases from J, the junction kept 10 bases outside the gene matches. The CDR3 coding sequence is TGTGCCAGCTCCGGTGGGCTAGCGGGGAACAATGAGCAGTTCTTC. Residues: CASSGGLAGNNEQFF.

This clonotype has a single count. This sequence may be a read error, since a much larger clone differs from it by one base. The rearrangement uses TRBV20-1 and TRBJ2-1; the D is unclear. The CDR3 consists of 15 residues. Germline assignment: CDR1 DFQATT and CDR2 SNEGSKA (reference sequence). The CDR3 loop is CSAREGIALYKEQFF. CDR3 in DNA: TGCAGTGCTAGAGAGGGGATCGCCCTTTACAAAGAGCAGTTCTTC.

This clonotype has ten or more counts. The V call is TRBV12-3 or TRBV12-4, the J call TRBJ1-5, with unresolved D. Trimming left V 3 bases short and J 5 bases short, with 5 bases between. The CDR3 consists of 12 residues. The DNA for the CDR3 is TGTGCCAGCAGTTTGATGGATCAGCCCCAGCATTTT. Translated, it gives CASSLMDQPQHF.

The chain has TRBV20-1 and TRBJ2-5, with 8 positions matching TRBD2. V trimming: 2 bases; J trimming: 5 bases; junction bases outside the gene matches: 13. The CDR3 loop spans 16 amino acids. The germline gives CDR1 DFQATT, CDR2 SNEGSKA (reference sequence). The CDR3 nucleotides are TGCAGTGCTAGACCTCTAGCGGGTCGACGTAGGGAGACCCAGTACTTC. Translation gives CSARPLAGRRRETQYF.

The sample holds one count of this clonotype. The chain joins TRBV9 to TRBJ2-7; TRBD1 matches at 8 bases. Trimming removed 2 bases from V and 1 base from J; junction bases left unmatched: 11. Germline V CDR1 and CDR2: SGDLS, YYNGEE. The CDR3 is 17 amino acids. The CDR3 DNA is TGTGCCAGCAGCGTTGGACAGGGAACTCCCAATTCCTACGAGCAGTACTTC. Protein sequence: CASSVGQGTPNSYEQYF.

This clonotype was counted many times. V gene TRBV29-1 combines with J gene TRBJ1-2; possibly TRBD1 for D (5 bases). CDR1 and CDR2 from the germline V gene are SQVTM and ANQGSEA. The CDR3 has 11 amino acids. V was cut by 4 bases and J by 6 bases, with 9 bases left in between. This CDR3 reads CSVVTEDGYTF. DNA for the CDR3: TGCAGCGTTGTGACAGAGGATGGCTACACCTTC.

This clonotype was picked up many times. The CDR3 DNA sequence: TGTGCCAGCAGCGCTAGGACAGGGGGTGCGGATACGCAGTATTTT. Amino acids: CASSARTGGADTQYF. The chain couples TRBV6-1 to TRBJ2-3; the match to TRBD1 covers 10 bases. Germline assignment: CDR1 MNHNS and CDR2 SASEGT. Germline trimming cut 6 bases from V and 6 bases from J; bases unmatched to any gene: 9. The CDR3 sequence is 15 residues long.

This clonotype appeared a few times. The CDR3 region has the DNA TGTGCCAGCAGCCCCGGGGGTATGGGCAATGAGCAGTTCTTC. Translation: CASSPGGMGNEQFF. V and J are TRBV4-2 and TRBJ2-1; TRBD2 might be the D (6 bases). Between the trimmed V and J ends, which lost 4 bases and 6 bases, there was a span of 13 bases. The CDR3 consists of 14 residues. Germline assignment: CDR1 LGHNA and CDR2 YNFKEQ.

This clonotype was counted ten times or more. This chain links TRBV7-2 with TRBJ2-3; possible D gene TRBD1, 5 bases. V lost 1 base and J 4 bases, leaving 12 bases between the germline ends. The CDR3 is made up of 15 amino acids. Germline values: CDR1 SGHTA, CDR2 FQGNSA. CDR3 sequence reads: CASSLEFRASDTQYF. CDR3 nucleotides: TGTGCCAGCAGCTTAGAATTCAGGGCCTCAGATACGCAGTATTTT. The full variable domain, completed using reference TRBV7-2 and TRBJ2-3, is GAGVSQSPSNKVTEKGKDVELRCDPISGHTALYWYRQSLGQGLEFLIYFQGNSAPDKSGLPSDRFSAERTGGSVSTLTIQRTQQEDSAVYLCASSLEFRASDTQYFGPGTRLTVL.

This sequence joins TRBV12-5 and TRBJ2-6; weak D call: TRBD2 (5 bases). Trimming took 0 bases from V and 0 from J, leaving 15 bases between them. Looked up from germline, CDR1 is LGHNT and CDR2 is FRNRAP. The length of the CDR3 is 19 residues. The CDR3 spells CASGLVRETLSSGANVLTF. The CDR3 nucleotides are TGTGCTAGTGGTTTGGTAAGGGAGACGCTTAGCTCTGGGGCCAACGTCCTGACTTTC. The full variable domain, with the rest looked up from reference TRBV12-5 and TRBJ2-6, is DARVTQTPRHKVTEMGQEVTMRCQPILGHNTVFWYRQTMMQGLELLAYFRNRAPLDDSGMPKDRFSAEMPDATLATLKIQPSEPRDSAVYFCASGLVRETLSSGANVLTFGAGSRLTVL.

This clonotype was detected many times. The J gene is TRBJ2-2, the V gene TRBV29-1, with 8 bases that match TRBD1. V lost 7 bases to trimming and J lost 3 bases; unmatched junction nucleotides: 4. The CDR3 runs 13 residues. Germline V gene lookup returns CDR1 SQVTM and CDR2 ANQGSEA. CDR3 sequence: CSGGQGYTGELFF. CDR3 nucleotides: TGCAGCGGCGGACAGGGCTACACCGGGGAGCTGTTTTTT.

For this clonotype: One end of the junction fails to match germline, which may point to a read error. This sequence joins TRBV20-1 and TRBJ1-4, with 7 bases matching TRBD1. This CDR3 spans 13 amino acids. Germline loops: CDR1 DFQATT, CDR2 SNEGSKA (reference sequence). DNA for the CDR3: TGCAGTGCTCGAGACAGGGTTAATGAAAAACTGTTTTTT. As protein: CSARDRVNEKLFF.

Of note for this clonotype: Being one base from a much bigger clone, this may be a read error. The chain carries TRBV4-3 and TRBJ1-1; a possible D gene is TRBD1 (6 bases). The CDR3 spans 13 residues. In germline, CDR1 is LGHNA, CDR2 YSLEER. Trimming shortened V by 3 bases and J by 5 bases, and 10 bases separated the two germline ends. CDR3 bases: TGCGCCAGCAGCCACGATCAGGGGACTGAAGCTTTCTTT. Amino acid sequence: CASSHDQGTEAFF.

This clonotype showed up many times. The chain carries TRBV7-9 and TRBJ1-2; no definite D call. CDR1 is SEHNR and CDR2 is FQNEAQ in the germline V gene (reference sequence). The CDR3 extends over 13 amino acids. V dropped 6 bases and J dropped 4 bases, with 12 bases sitting between them. In DNA form, the CDR3 reads TGTGCCAGCAGTCCGGGATTCGGCTATGGCTACACCTTC. Its protein is CASSPGFGYGYTF. The whole variable domain, remainder taken from reference TRBV7-9 and TRBJ1-2, is DTGVSQNPRHKITKRGQNVTFRCDPISEHNRLYWYRQTLGQGPEFLTYFQNEAQLEKSRLLSDRFSAERPKGSFSTLEIQRTEQGDSAMYLCASSPGFGYGYTFGSGTRLTVV.

This rearrangement joins TRBV20-1 to TRBJ1-1, with no clear D. Trimming took off 3 bases at V and 0 bases at J, with 8 bases between the two ends. Germline loops: CDR1 DFQATT, CDR2 SNEGSKA (reference sequence). The CDR3 has 13 amino acids. CDR3 nucleotides: TGCAGTGCTAGCCCTCCAGTGAACACTGAAGCTTTCTTT. Translating gives CSASPPVNTEAFF.

The chain links TRBV4-2 to TRBJ2-2; TRBD2 might be the D (5 bases). Between the trimmed V and J ends, which lost 0 bases and 4 bases, there was a span of 12 bases. CDR1 and CDR2 from the germline V gene are LGHNA and YNFKEQ. The CDR3 spans 16 residues. CDR3 in amino acids: CASSQDDRGLTGELFF. In nucleotides, the CDR3 is TGTGCCAGCAGCCAAGACGATAGAGGGCTCACCGGGGAGCTGTTTTTT.